This T cell receptor (beta chain) emerged from a study of OX40 agonist ivuxolimab in advanced cancers. With regard to the full study: Ivuxolimab, which targeted the costimulatory receptor OX40 (CD134), was an agonistic, fully human IgG2 monoclonal antibody. Partial responses were achieved by three dose-escalation patients, of whom one had hepatocellular carcinoma and two had cutaneous melanoma. Intravenous ivuxolimab was administered to patients every 2 weeks at six dose levels: 0.01, 0.1, 0.3, 1.5, 3 and 10 mg/kg. Patients were allowed to have had prior anti-PD-1, anti-PD-L1 or anti-CTLA-4 therapy, and roughly 40% of the dose-escalation patients had previously received checkpoint inhibitors. A male proportion of almost 85% and a mean age of 60 years, ranging from 23 to 79, were recorded for the dose-escalation cohort. The paper covers the monotherapy dose-escalation part of the phase I ivuxolimab trial, which included N ≈ 50 patients. Among the approximately 50 dose-escalation patients, about 19 had hepatocellular carcinoma, approximately 15 melanoma, 9 renal cell carcinoma and 9 head and neck cancer. The purpose of peripheral TCRbeta sequencing was to test whether ivuxolimab changed TCR sequence diversity and led to clonal T-cell expansion. Findings and caveats that apply to the study as a whole: Partial responders in the 0.1-3.0 mg/kg groups had among the lowest normalized peripheral clonal expansion, especially among CD8+ T cells. The antigen specificity of the clonally expanded peripheral T cells was not determined. Low levels of normalized T-cell clonal expansion were also seen in some patients who did not respond. At doses of 0.1 to 3.0 mg/kg, clonal expansion of both CD4+ and CD8+ blood T cells was observed from baseline to week 6. On average, CD8+ T cells showed more expanded clones than CD4+ T cells after ivuxolimab.

Patients with a history of autoimmune disease or receiving systemic immunosuppression were excluded from the trial. Peripheral blood for TCR sequencing was collected from all dose cohorts at baseline, on cycle 4 day 1, and on cycle 7 day 1. The samples were taken from a phase I, first-in-human, multicenter, open-label dose-escalation trial of ivuxolimab. The trial enrolled adults with locally advanced or metastatic head and neck squamous cell, hepatocellular, melanoma or renal cell carcinoma. Before TCR sequencing, CD4+ T cells and CD8+ T cells from peripheral blood were sorted into separate populations. To sequence the TCRbeta CDR3 region, genomic DNA was isolated from the sorted cells. The immunoSEQ Assay was used to sequence the TCRbeta CDR3 regions. In its TCRdb copy, this immuneACCESS table keeps in-frame sequences only and misses some clones. Where compared with another copy, unresolved V genes explain less than half of these, and the others have no known cause. The sample includes 95,000 to 150,000 clones, with roughly 95% observed a single time. The ten largest clones take up about 0.15% of the sample.

Worth noting for this clone: The antigen it recognizes is unknown. The sample holds no much larger clone one base away, and base qualities are not on file.

The TCR comes from an adult with an advanced solid tumor such as melanoma, head and neck, liver or kidney cancer. The input for sequencing was CD4+ or CD8+ T cells sorted from blood, taken in a trial of the OX40 agonist ivuxolimab.

CDR3 region: CASSEPGNYGYTF. The DNA sequence is TGTGCCAGCAGTGAACCTGGGAACTATGGCTACACCTTC. The V gene is TRBV2 and the J gene is TRBJ1-2, with no confident D gene call. Measured from the cysteine to the phenylalanine, the CDR3 is 13 residues long. This entry keeps only the CDR3 DNA: 39 bases, framed from base 1. In the germline V gene, CDR1 corresponds to SNHLY and CDR2 to FYNNEI. V gives up 2 bases and J gives up 2 bases, and the segment between their germline ends measures 6 bases.